Listed below are T cell receptor beta chains from one sample, sequenced in a study of radiation and T cells in renal cell carcinoma. Produced via immunoSEQ multiplex PCR; TCRdb's table is partial and in-frame only. In the table there are almost 20,000 clones, 60% to 75% of which are singletons. The sequences come from tumor tissue, collected from a patient whose treatment included radiotherapy and nephrectomy. These TCRs come from a woman between 65 and 79 years old with renal cell carcinoma. Both conserved end residues are part of each CDR3. D genes are given only for firm matches. Clone size appears in some rows only: once, few, many, or a class for an expanded clone.

V gene	clone size	J gene	CDR3 length	D gene	CDR3 protein	CDR3 DNA
TRBV7-3	few	TRBJ2-1	14	TRBD2	CASSFSGTSGEQFF	TGTGCCAGCAGCTTCTCCGGGACTAGCGGCGAGCAGTTCTTC
TRBV12-5	-	TRBJ1-1	14	-	CASGLGGGRTEAFF	TGTGCTAGTGGTTTGGGAGGTGGAAGGACTGAAGCTTTCTTT
TRBV28	-	TRBJ2-1	14	-	CASSFDGSYNEQFF	TGTGCCAGCAGTTTTGACGGCTCCTACAATGAGCAGTTCTTC
TRBV15	-	TRBJ1-4	14	-	CATSISPTNEKLFF	TGTGCCACCAGCATCTCCCCAACTAATGAAAAACTGTTTTTT
TRBV21-1	-	TRBJ2-7	13	-	CASSEVPGIEQYF	TGTGCCAGCAGCGAAGTCCCAGGGATCGAGCAGTACTTC
TRBV7-2	few	TRBJ2-7	14	-	CASSSGTSDYEQYF	TGTGCCAGCAGCTCTGGGACGTCGGACTACGAGCAGTACTTC
TRBV7-3	-	TRBJ2-1	18	-	CASSLGAGRSDSYNEQFF	TGTGCCAGCAGCTTAGGGGCAGGTCGGTCCGACTCCTACAATGAGCAGTTCTTC
TRBV5-4	-	TRBJ1-5	14	TRBD1	CASSRTGGNQPQHF	TGTGCCAGCAGCCGAACAGGGGGCAATCAGCCCCAGCATTTT
TRBV28	-	TRBJ1-6	14	TRBD1	CASSPTGGFSPLHF	TGTGCCAGCAGTCCGACAGGGGGCTTTTCACCCCTCCACTTT
TRBV4-3	-	TRBJ1-3	14	-	CASSQETQGNTIYF	TGCGCCAGCAGCCAAGAGACTCAAGGAAACACCATATATTTT
TRBV18	-	TRBJ1-2	16	TRBD1	CASSPPVGGGGYGYTF	TGTGCCAGCTCACCACCGGTAGGAGGGGGCGGCTATGGCTACACCTTC
TRBV7-2	-	TRBJ2-1	19	TRBD2	CASSLVASGTSMVGNEQFF	TGTGCCAGCAGCTTAGTTGCTTCTGGGACTAGTATGGTCGGAAATGAGCAGTTCTTC
TRBV4-1	-	TRBJ2-5	17	-	CASSPGHLGISEETQYF	TGCGCCAGCAGCCCGGGACACCTTGGGATATCGGAAGAGACCCAGTACTTC
TRBV14	-	TRBJ1-1	13	TRBD1	CASSPTGATEAFF	TGTGCCAGCAGCCCGACAGGGGCGACAGAAGCTTTCTTT
TRBV7-3	-	TRBJ2-7	15	-	CASSLTFGGENEQYF	TGTGCCAGCAGCTTAACGTTCGGGGGAGAGAACGAGCAGTACTTC
TRBV5-4	-	TRBJ1-6	15	TRBD1	CASRGQGSYNSPLHF	TGTGCCAGCAGGGGACAGGGATCCTATAATTCACCCCTCCACTTT
TRBV9	-	TRBJ2-1	15	-	CASSGPGGFVRDQFF	TGTGCCAGCAGCGGCCCGGGGGGCTTTGTTAGGGATCAGTTCTTC
TRBV6-1	-	TRBJ2-2	15	-	CASGRSLALPGELFF	TGTGCCAGCGGAAGGTCCCTAGCGCTCCCCGGGGAGCTGTTTTTT
TRBV27	few	TRBJ2-7	14	TRBD1	CASSTTGVEDEQYF	TGTGCCAGCAGCACCACAGGGGTGGAAGACGAGCAGTACTTC
TRBV10-2	-	TRBJ2-7	14	-	CASSESSGAYEQYF	TGCGCCAGCAGTGAGTCGTCGGGGGCCTACGAGCAGTACTTC
TRBV7-2	-	TRBJ2-5	12	-	CASSLAKETQYF	TGTGCCAGCAGCTTAGCAAAAGAGACCCAGTACTTC
TRBV19	few	TRBJ1-2	15	-	CASSPLGGGNYGYTF	TGTGCCAGTAGCCCCTTAGGGGGGGGGAACTATGGCTACACCTTC
TRBV5-6	-	TRBJ1-1	14	TRBD1	CASSMGQGWTEAFF	TGTGCCAGCAGCATGGGACAGGGGTGGACTGAAGCTTTCTTT
TRBV7-8	medium-sized	TRBJ2-1	17	-	CASSRDTGLYSYNEQFF	TGTGCCAGCAGCCGGGACACCGGACTCTACTCCTACAATGAGCAGTTCTTC
TRBV5-6	-	TRBJ1-2	14	-	CASSSPTDYYGYTF	TGTGCCAGCAGCTCACCGACAGATTACTATGGCTACACCTTC
TRBV11-2	-	TRBJ1-2	15	-	CASRDTRRLNYGYTF	TGTGCCAGCAGAGATACCAGGCGCCTGAACTATGGCTACACCTTC
TRBV7-7	-	TRBJ2-1	14	-	CASSAWTAPNEQFF	TGTGCTAGCAGCGCGTGGACCGCGCCAAATGAGCAGTTCTTC
TRBV5-6	once	TRBJ2-3	13	-	CASGSSVTDTQYF	TGTGCCAGCGGGTCCTCAGTCACAGATACGCAGTATTTT
TRBV9	-	TRBJ1-4	15	TRBD1	CASSSTGGGQEKLFF	TGTGCCAGCAGTTCTACAGGGGGCGGTCAGGAAAAACTGTTTTTT
TRBV19	-	TRBJ1-2	15	-	CASSGSPGSPYGYTF	TGTGCCAGTAGTGGATCTCCGGGGTCCCCTTATGGCTACACCTTC
TRBV19	-	TRBJ1-5	12	-	CASSIGNQPQHF	TGTGCCAGTAGTATAGGAAATCAGCCCCAGCATTTT
TRBV7-2	-	TRBJ2-5	15	-	CASSLEVGAQATQYF	TGTGCCAGCAGCTTAGAGGTGGGGGCCCAGGCGACCCAGTACTTC
TRBV9	few	TRBJ1-6	15	-	CASSVDFGPNSPLHF	TGTGCCAGCAGCGTCGACTTTGGGCCTAATTCACCCCTCCACTTT
TRBV7-6	few	TRBJ2-2	14	-	CASSQTVGPGGLFF	TGTGCCAGCAGCCAGACAGTGGGGCCCGGGGGGCTGTTTTTT
TRBV19	once	TRBJ1-1	13	-	CASRQQRVAEAFF	TGTGCCAGTAGACAACAGAGGGTGGCTGAAGCTTTCTTT